What follows is one T cell receptor beta chain and its context. Its antigen is not identified. The data originate from a study of OX40 agonist ivuxolimab in advanced cancers. Study-level background: Prior checkpoint blockade (anti-PD-1, anti-PD-L1 or anti-CTLA-4) was permitted; approximately 40% had it. Three patients got partial responses; one had hepatocellular carcinoma and two had cutaneous melanoma. Broader study findings: It was also the case that some nonresponders had low normalized T-cell clonal expansion. At doses 0.1 to 3.0 mg/kg, CD4+ and CD8+ clones expanded.

V was pared by 3 bases and J by 5 bases, with 6 bases of the junction left unmatched. The CDR3 length is 14 residues. The germline CDR1 and CDR2 sequences are GTSNPN and SVGIG (reference sequence). Libraries were prepared by immunoSEQ multiplex PCR; TCRdb keeps only in-frame clonotypes and omits some of them. The repertoire consists of some 40,000 clones, with 83% occurring once and the leading ten covering 20% to 25%. The sequence derives from an adult with an advanced solid tumor such as melanoma, head and neck, liver or kidney cancer. The sequenced sample was CD4+ or CD8+ T cells sorted from blood, obtained in a trial of the OX40 agonist ivuxolimab. This chain links TRBV30 with TRBJ2-7, with TRBD1 matching over 11 bases. CDR3 DNA sequence: TGTGCCTGGAGCCCCCCGGGACAGGGGGACGAGCAGTACTTC. Translated: CAWSPPGQGDEQYF.